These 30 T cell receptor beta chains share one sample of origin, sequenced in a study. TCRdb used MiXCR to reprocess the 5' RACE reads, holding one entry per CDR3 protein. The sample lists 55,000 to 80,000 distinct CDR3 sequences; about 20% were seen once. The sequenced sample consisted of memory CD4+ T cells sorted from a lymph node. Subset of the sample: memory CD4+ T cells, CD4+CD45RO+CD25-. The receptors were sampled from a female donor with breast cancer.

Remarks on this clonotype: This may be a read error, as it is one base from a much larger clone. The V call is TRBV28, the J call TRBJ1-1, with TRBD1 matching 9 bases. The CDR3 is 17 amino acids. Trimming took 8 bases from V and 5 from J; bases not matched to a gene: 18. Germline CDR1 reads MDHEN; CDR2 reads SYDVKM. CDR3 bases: TGTGCCAGCGGTCCTCGCTATCCGGGACAGGGAAGGACTGAAGCTTTCTTT. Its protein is CASGPRYPGQGRTEAFF.

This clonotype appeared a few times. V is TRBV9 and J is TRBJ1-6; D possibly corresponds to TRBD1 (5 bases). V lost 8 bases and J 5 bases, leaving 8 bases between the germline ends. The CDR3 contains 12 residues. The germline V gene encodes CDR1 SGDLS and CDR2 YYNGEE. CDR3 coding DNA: TGTGCCAGTGGACAAGATAATTCACCCCTCCACTTT. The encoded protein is CASGQDNSPLHF.

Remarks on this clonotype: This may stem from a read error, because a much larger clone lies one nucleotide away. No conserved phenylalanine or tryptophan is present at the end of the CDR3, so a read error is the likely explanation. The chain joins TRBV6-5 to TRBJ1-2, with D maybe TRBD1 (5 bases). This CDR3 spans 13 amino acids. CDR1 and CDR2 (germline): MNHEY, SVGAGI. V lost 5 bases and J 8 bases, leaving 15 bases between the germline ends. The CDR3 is CASSERQSWGYTL. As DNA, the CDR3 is TGTGCCAGCAGTGAAAGACAGTCTTGGGGCTACACCCTC.

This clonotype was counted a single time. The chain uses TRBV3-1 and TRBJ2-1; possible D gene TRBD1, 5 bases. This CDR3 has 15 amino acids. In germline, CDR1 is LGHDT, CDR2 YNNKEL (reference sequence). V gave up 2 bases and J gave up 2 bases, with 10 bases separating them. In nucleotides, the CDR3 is TGTGCCAGCAGCCAAAGCCGACAGCCCTACAATGAGCAGTTCTTC. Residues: CASSQSRQPYNEQFF.

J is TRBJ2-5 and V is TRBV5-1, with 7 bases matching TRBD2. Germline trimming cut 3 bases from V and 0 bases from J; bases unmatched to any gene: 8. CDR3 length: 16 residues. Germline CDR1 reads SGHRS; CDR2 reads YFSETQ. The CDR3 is CASSSQAGVYQETQYF. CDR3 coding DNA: TGCGCCAGCAGCTCCCAGGCGGGAGTGTACCAAGAGACCCAGTACTTC.

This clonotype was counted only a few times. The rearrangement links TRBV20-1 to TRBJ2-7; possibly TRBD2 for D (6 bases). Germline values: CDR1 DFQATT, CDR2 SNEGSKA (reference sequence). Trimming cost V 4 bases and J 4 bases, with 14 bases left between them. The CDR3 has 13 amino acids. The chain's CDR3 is CSATGGVGYEQYF. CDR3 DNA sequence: TGCAGTGCTACCGGCGGGGTCGGGTACGAGCAGTACTTC.

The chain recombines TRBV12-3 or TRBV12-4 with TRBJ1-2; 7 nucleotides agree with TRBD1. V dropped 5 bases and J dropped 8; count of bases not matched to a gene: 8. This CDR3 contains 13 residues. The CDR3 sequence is CASSGDRVLGYTF. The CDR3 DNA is TGTGCCAGCAGTGGAGACAGGGTACTGGGCTACACCTTC.

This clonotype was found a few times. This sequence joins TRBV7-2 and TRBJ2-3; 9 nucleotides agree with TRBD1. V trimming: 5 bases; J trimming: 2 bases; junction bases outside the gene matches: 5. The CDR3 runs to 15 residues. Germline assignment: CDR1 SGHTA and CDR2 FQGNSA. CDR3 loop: CASSRDRVFTDTQYF. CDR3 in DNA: TGTGCCAGCAGCCGGGACAGGGTGTTCACAGATACGCAGTATTTT.

The CDR3 reads CASSLGQGSDEQYF. The CDR3 DNA reads TGTGCCAGCAGCCTGGGACAGGGAAGTGACGAGCAGTACTTC. The chain has TRBV5-4 and TRBJ2-7; 9 bases agree with TRBD1. The germline CDR1 and CDR2 sequences are SGHNT and YYREEE (reference sequence). J lost 5 bases, V lost 4 bases, and 7 bases had no gene match. This CDR3 has 14 residues.

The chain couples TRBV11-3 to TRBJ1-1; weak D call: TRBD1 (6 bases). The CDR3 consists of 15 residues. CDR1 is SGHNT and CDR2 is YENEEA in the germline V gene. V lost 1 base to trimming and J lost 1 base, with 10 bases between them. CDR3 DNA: TGTGCCAGCAGCTTAGGGGGGCAGGCGAACACTGAAGCTTTCTTT. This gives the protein CASSLGGQANTEAFF.

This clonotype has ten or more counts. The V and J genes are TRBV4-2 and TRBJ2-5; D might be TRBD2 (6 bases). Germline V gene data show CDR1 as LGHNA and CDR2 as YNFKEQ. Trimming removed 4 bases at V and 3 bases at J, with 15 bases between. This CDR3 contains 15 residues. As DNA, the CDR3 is TGTGCCAGCAGCCTTCCGGGACTCGAGAAAGAGACCCAGTACTTC. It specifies CASSLPGLEKETQYF.

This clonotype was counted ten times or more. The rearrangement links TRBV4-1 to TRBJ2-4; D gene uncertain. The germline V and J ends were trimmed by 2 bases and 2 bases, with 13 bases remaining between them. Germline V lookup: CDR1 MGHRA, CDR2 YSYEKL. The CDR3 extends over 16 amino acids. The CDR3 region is CASSQLNLLTKNIQYF. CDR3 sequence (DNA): TGCGCCAGCAGCCAACTGAACCTATTAACCAAAAACATTCAGTACTTC.

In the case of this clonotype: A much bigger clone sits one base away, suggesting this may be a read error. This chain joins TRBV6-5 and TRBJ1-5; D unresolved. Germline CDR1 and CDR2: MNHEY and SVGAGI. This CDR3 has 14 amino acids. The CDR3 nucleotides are TGTGCCAGCAGTTACAGGTTCGGCAATCAGCCCCATCATTTT. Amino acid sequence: CASSYRFGNQPHHF.

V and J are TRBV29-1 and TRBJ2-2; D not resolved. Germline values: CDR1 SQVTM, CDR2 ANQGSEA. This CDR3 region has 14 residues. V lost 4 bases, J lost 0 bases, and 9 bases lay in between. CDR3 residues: CSVGERTNTGELFF. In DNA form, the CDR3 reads TGCAGCGTTGGAGAGCGTACGAACACCGGGGAGCTGTTTTTT.

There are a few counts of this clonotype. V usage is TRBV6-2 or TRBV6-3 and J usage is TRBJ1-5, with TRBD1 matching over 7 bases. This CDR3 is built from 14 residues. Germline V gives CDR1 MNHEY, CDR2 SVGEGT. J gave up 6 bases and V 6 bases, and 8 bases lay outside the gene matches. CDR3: CASRKTGDSQPQHF. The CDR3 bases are TGTGCCAGCAGGAAAACAGGGGATTCTCAGCCCCAGCATTTT.

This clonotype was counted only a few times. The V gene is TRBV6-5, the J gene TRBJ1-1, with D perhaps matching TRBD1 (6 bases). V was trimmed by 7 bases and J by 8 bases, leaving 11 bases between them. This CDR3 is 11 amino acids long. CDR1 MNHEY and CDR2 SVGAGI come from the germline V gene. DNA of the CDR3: TGTGCCAGCAAGAGACAGGCAGAAGCTTTCTTT. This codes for CASKRQAEAFF.

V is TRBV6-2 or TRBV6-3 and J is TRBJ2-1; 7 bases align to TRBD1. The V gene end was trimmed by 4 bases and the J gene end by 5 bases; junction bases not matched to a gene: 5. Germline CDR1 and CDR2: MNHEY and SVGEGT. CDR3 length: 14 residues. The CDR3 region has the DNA TGTGCCAGCAGTTCTGGGACAGCGAACAATGAGCAGTTCTTC. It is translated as CASSSGTANNEQFF.

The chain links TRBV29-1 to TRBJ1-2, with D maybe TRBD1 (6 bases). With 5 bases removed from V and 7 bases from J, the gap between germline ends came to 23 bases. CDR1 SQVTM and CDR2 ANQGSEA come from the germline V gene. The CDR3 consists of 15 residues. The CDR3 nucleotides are TGCAGCGTTAAGGATACAGGGCGGAGTATCTTTGGCTACACCTTC. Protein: CSVKDTGRSIFGYTF. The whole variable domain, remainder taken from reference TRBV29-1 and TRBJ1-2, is SAVISQKPSRDICQRGTSLTIQCQVDSQVTMMFWYRQQPGQSLTLIATANQGSEATYESGFVIDKFPISRPNLTFSTLTVSNMSPEDSSIYLCSVKDTGRSIFGYTFGSGTRLTVV.

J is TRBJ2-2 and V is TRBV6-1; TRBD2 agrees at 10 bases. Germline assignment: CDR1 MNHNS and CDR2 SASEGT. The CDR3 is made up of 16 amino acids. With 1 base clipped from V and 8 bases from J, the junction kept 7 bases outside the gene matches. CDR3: CASSEGLAGAAGELFF. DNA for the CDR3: TGTGCCAGCAGTGAAGGGCTAGCGGGAGCGGCGGGGGAGCTGTTTTTT.

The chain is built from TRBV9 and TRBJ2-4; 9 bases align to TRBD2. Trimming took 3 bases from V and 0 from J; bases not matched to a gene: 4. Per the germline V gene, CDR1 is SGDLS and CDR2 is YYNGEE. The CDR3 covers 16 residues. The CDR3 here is CASSAETSGAKNIQYF. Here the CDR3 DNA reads TGTGCCAGCAGCGCGGAGACTAGCGGAGCCAAAAACATTCAGTACTTC.

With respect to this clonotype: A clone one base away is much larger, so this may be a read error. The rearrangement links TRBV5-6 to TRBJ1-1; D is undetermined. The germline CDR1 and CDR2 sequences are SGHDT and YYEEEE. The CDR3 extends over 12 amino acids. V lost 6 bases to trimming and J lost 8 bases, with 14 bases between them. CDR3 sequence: CASNFEGFEAFF. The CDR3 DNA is TGTGCCAGCAACTTCGAAGGGTTCGAAGCTTTCTTT.

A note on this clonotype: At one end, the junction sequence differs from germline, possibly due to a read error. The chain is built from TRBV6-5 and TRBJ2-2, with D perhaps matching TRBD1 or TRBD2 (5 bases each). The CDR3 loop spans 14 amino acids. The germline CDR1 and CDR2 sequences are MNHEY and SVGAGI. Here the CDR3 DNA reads TGTGCCAGCAGTTACTCAGGGGCCACCGGGGAGCTGTCTTTT. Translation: CASSYSGATGELSF.

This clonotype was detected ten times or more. The DNA of the CDR3 is TGCGCCAGCAGCACGGGACAGGGGTACGAGCAGTACTTC. Amino acids: CASSTGQGYEQYF. This chain uses TRBV5-1 with TRBJ2-7; 10 bases are shared with TRBD1. This CDR3 region has 13 residues. Germline V CDR1 and CDR2: SGHRS, YFSETQ. J was trimmed by 4 bases and V by 4 bases; bases with no gene match: 2.

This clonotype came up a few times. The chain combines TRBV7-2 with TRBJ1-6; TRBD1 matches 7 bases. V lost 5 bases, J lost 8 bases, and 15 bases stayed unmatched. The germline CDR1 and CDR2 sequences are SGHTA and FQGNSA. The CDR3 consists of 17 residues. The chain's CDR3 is CASSPSWKGAKDSPLHF. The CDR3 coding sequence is TGTGCCAGCAGCCCCTCATGGAAGGGGGCTAAGGATTCACCCCTCCACTTT.

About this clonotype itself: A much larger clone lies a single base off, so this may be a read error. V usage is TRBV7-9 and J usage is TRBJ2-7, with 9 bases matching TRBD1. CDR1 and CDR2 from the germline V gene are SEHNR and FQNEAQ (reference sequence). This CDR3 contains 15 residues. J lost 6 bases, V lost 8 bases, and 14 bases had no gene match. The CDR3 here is CASGPQGARDSEQYF. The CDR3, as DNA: TGTGCCAGCGGTCCACAGGGGGCCAGGGATTCCGAGCAGTACTTC.

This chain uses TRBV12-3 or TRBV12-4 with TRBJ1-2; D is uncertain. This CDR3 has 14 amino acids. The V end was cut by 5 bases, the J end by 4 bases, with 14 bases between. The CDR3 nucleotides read TGTGCCAGCAGTCCTGGAAGAATTGGCTATGGCTACACCTTC. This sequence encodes CASSPGRIGYGYTF.

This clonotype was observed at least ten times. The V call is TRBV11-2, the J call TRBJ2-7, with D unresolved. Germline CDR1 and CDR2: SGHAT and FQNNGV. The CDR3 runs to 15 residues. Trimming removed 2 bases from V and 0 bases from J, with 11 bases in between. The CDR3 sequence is CASSLNPGGSYEQYF. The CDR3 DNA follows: TGTGCCAGCAGCTTAAATCCGGGTGGCTCCTACGAGCAGTACTTC.

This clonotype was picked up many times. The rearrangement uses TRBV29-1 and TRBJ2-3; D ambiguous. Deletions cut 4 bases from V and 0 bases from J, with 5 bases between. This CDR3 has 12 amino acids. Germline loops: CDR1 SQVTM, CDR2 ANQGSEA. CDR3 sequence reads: CSVGASTDTQYF. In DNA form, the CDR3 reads TGCAGCGTTGGGGCTAGCACAGATACGCAGTATTTT.

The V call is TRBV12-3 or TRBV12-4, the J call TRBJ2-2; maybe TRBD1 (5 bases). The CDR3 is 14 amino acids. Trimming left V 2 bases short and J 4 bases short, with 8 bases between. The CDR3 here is CASSLRGFTGELFF. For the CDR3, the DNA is TGTGCCAGCAGTTTAAGGGGATTCACCGGGGAGCTGTTTTTT.

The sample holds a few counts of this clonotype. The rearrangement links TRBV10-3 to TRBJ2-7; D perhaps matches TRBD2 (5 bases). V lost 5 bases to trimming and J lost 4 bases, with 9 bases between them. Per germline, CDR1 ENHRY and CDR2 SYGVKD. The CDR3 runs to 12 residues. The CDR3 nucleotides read TGTGCCATCAGTCCGTCGGGATACGAGCAGTACTTC. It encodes CAISPSGYEQYF.